Shown below are 25 T cell receptor beta chains from a single sample sequenced in a study of T-cell memory formation after mild COVID-19. Each CDR3 protein is one row after TCRdb ran MiXCR on the 5' RACE reads. The sample includes 40,000 or so distinct CDR3 sequences, around 6.6% of them seen just once. Material for sequencing was PBMCs or a T cell subset sorted from them (not recorded which). The receptors were sampled from an adult who had mild COVID-19 (a few samples of this study predate the infection). Cell type and time point are not known.

This clonotype was seen ten or more times. The chain links TRBV12-3 or TRBV12-4 to TRBJ1-2; maybe TRBD1 (5 bases). The CDR3 spans 13 residues. The germline V and J ends were trimmed by 6 bases and 2 bases, with 10 bases remaining between them. CDR3 DNA sequence: TGTGCCAGCAGAAGGGACTTAAACTATGGCTACACCTTC. It translates to CASRRDLNYGYTF.

A remark on this clonotype: Given a much more abundant clone one base away, this may be a read error. The chain is built from TRBV29-1 and TRBJ2-6; possibly TRBD1 for D (6 bases). The V and J ends lost 5 bases and 2 bases respectively, with 19 bases between them. The CDR3 has 17 residues. The germline CDR1 and CDR2 sequences are SQVTM and ANQGSEA. The CDR3 nucleotides are TGCAGCGTTCGATCCGGGACATGGAACACTGGGGCCAACGTCCTGACTTTC. Encoded protein: CSVRSGTWNTGANVLTF.

By sample share, this clonotype is medium-sized. V and J are TRBV7-2 and TRBJ1-5; TRBD1 agrees at 12 bases. The V segment lost 5 bases and the J segment 6 bases; nucleotides outside the gene matches: 5. The CDR3 consists of 15 residues. Germline V gene data show CDR1 as SGHTA and CDR2 as FQGNSA. This CDR3 reads CASSQGQGAGQPQHF. The CDR3 region has the DNA TGTGCCAGCAGCCAGGGACAGGGGGCAGGTCAGCCCCAGCATTTT.

This clonotype was seen ten or more times. This chain connects TRBV13 to TRBJ2-7; D perhaps matches TRBD1 (6 bases). Germline-derived CDR1 and CDR2 are PRHDT and FYEKMQ (reference sequence). The CDR3 totals 15 residues. The V gene lost 5 bases and the J gene lost 1 base, with 15 bases spanning the gap. CDR3: CASSLRQVVSYEQYF. DNA of the CDR3: TGTGCCAGCAGCCTACGACAGGTGGTTTCCTACGAGCAGTACTTC.

This clonotype occurred many times. V usage is TRBV12-3 or TRBV12-4 and J usage is TRBJ2-3; D gene uncertain. Trimming pared 5 bases from V and 0 bases from J, leaving 9 bases between. The CDR3 has 14 residues. The CDR3 loop is CASSLTASTDTQYF. Written as DNA, the CDR3 is TGTGCCAGCAGTCTCACGGCTAGCACAGATACGCAGTATTTT.

This clonotype was detected many times. The gene calls are TRBV10-3 and TRBJ2-1; 8 nucleotides match TRBD1. The CDR3 is 12 amino acids. Trimming removed 4 bases from V and 7 bases from J; junction bases left unmatched: 0. Germline V lookup: CDR1 ENHRY, CDR2 SYGVKD. CDR3 bases: TGTGCCATCAGTGGGACAGGGAATGAGCAGTTCTTC. Protein product: CAISGTGNEQFF.

The rearrangement joins TRBV3-1 to TRBJ1-3, with D possibly TRBD1 on 5 matching bases. Trimming pared 2 bases from V and 4 bases from J, leaving 21 bases between. This CDR3 region has 18 residues. In germline, CDR1 is LGHDT, CDR2 YNNKEL (reference sequence). Written as DNA, the CDR3 is TGTGCCAGCAGCCAAATGACTCCGGGACCCCAGGGCGGAAACACCATATATTTT. This translates into CASSQMTPGPQGGNTIYF. Based on the CDR3 plus reference TRBV3-1 and TRBJ1-3, the full variable domain is DTAVSQTPKYLVTQMGNDKSIKCEQNLGHDTMYWYKQDSKKFLKIMFSYNNKELIINETVPNRFSPKSPDKAHLNLHINSLELGDSAVYFCASSQMTPGPQGGNTIYFGEGSWLTVV.

This clonotype occurred many times. The chain combines TRBV5-1 with TRBJ1-1, with 8 bases aligning to TRBD1. The junction had 8 bases not matched to a gene; V was cut back by 4 bases and J by 0 bases. Germline values: CDR1 SGHRS, CDR2 YFSETQ. The CDR3 consists of 16 residues. CDR3 nucleotides: TGCGCCAGCAGCGAAGACAGGGGCCACATGAACACTGAAGCTTTCTTT. Translating gives CASSEDRGHMNTEAFF.

This clonotype occurred a few times. The V call is TRBV3-1, the J call TRBJ1-6; D is ambiguous. The V end was cut by 0 bases, the J end by 7 bases, with 13 bases between. The CDR3 length is 16 residues. CDR1 is LGHDT and CDR2 is YNNKEL in the germline V gene (reference sequence). DNA for the CDR3: TGTGCCAGCAGCCAAGATTGGCAGGCGCTCAATTCACCCCTCCACTTT. It specifies CASSQDWQALNSPLHF.

Many counts were recorded for this clonotype. The gene calls are TRBV19 and TRBJ1-1; 11 bases map to TRBD1. The V gene end was trimmed by 5 bases and the J gene end by 0 bases; junction bases not matched to a gene: 5. This CDR3 is 16 amino acids long. Germline V gene data show CDR1 as LNHDA and CDR2 as SQIVND (reference sequence). CDR3 amino acids: CASSVRDRGMNTEAFF. CDR3 DNA sequence: TGTGCCAGTAGTGTAAGGGACAGGGGGATGAACACTGAAGCTTTCTTT. Using reference TRBV19 and TRBJ1-1 for the parts outside the CDR3, the full variable domain is DGGITQSPKYLFRKEGQNVTLSCEQNLNHDAMYWYRQDPGQGLRLIYYSQIVNDFQKGDIAEGYSVSREKKESFPLTVTSAQKNPTAFYLCASSVRDRGMNTEAFFGQGTRLTVV.

Within the sample, this clonotype is medium-sized. The V gene is TRBV7-2, the J gene TRBJ2-3, with TRBD2 identical over 8 bases. The junction had 7 bases not matched to a gene; V was cut back by 5 bases and J by 6 bases. The germline CDR1 and CDR2 sequences are SGHTA and FQGNSA. There are 14 residues in the CDR3. CDR3 DNA sequence: TGTGCCAGCAGCCCTGGACTAGCTCTCGATACGCAGTATTTT. This gives the protein CASSPGLALDTQYF.

This clonotype occurred many times. The chain is built from TRBV5-1 and TRBJ2-7; maybe TRBD1 (6 bases). Germline CDR1 and CDR2: SGHRS and YFSETQ. The CDR3 totals 15 residues. The V end was cut by 1 base, the J end by 0 bases, with 11 bases between. This CDR3 is CASSLLAGVSYEQYF. The CDR3 DNA reads as TGCGCCAGCAGCTTGTTGGCAGGGGTCTCCTACGAGCAGTACTTC.

This clonotype was counted between two and nine times. The chain employs TRBV18 and TRBJ1-2; 11 bases are shared with TRBD1. Germline CDR1 is KGHSH and CDR2 is LQKENI. With V trimmed by 4 bases and J by 3 bases, 4 bases remained unmatched. The CDR3 sequence is 15 residues long. Here the CDR3 reads CASSRGTGGDYGYTF. CDR3 bases: TGTGCCAGCTCACGAGGGACAGGGGGTGACTATGGCTACACCTTC.

This clonotype was recorded many times. The chain recombines TRBV7-2 with TRBJ2-3; no definite D call. The CDR3 is 15 amino acids. In germline, CDR1 is SGHTA, CDR2 FQGNSA. V shed 1 base and J shed 9 bases, with 17 bases lying between them. The CDR3 coding sequence is TGTGCCAGCAGCTTAGTGGGTAGCACGGCAGGCACGCAGTATTTT. Its translation is CASSLVGSTAGTQYF.

This clonotype occurred many times. The chain is built from TRBV19 and TRBJ2-7, with 10 nucleotides matching TRBD2. CDR3 length equals 15 residues. V lost 6 bases and J lost 4; bases outside the gene matches: 9. CDR1 LNHDA and CDR2 SQIVND come from the germline V gene (reference sequence). The CDR3 loop reads CASREIAGGDYEQYF. The CDR3 nucleotides read TGTGCCAGTAGAGAGATAGCGGGAGGCGATTACGAGCAGTACTTC.

This clonotype occurred a few times. V is TRBV11-2 and J is TRBJ2-7; 8 bases map to TRBD1. The CDR3 loop spans 14 amino acids. CDR1 SGHAT and CDR2 FQNNGV come from the germline V gene. With 5 bases clipped from V and 1 base from J, the junction kept 4 bases outside the gene matches. In DNA form, the CDR3 reads TGTGCCAGCAGCCGCCGGGACAGGTCCTACGAGCAGTACTTC. It specifies CASSRRDRSYEQYF.

In this sample, this clonotype turned up a few times. The chain joins TRBV9 to TRBJ1-6; perhaps TRBD1 as D (5 bases). This CDR3 contains 15 residues. Germline V gene data show CDR1 as SGDLS and CDR2 as YYNGEE. Trimming stripped 2 bases from V and 2 bases from J, with 8 bases between. The DNA for the CDR3 is TGTGCCAGCAGCGTCGGACAAGCCTATAATTCACCCCTCCACTTT. This codes for CASSVGQAYNSPLHF.

This clonotype was seen repeatedly, ten times or more. The chain combines TRBV12-3 or TRBV12-4 with TRBJ2-5; D might be TRBD1 or TRBD2, each matching 5 bases. This CDR3 has 13 amino acids. The V and J ends lost 6 bases and 1 base respectively, with 9 bases between them. The CDR3, as DNA: TGTGCCAGCAGCCCGGGGCTCCAAGAGACCCAGTACTTC. Translation: CASSPGLQETQYF.

There are a few counts of this clonotype. The V and J genes are TRBV18 and TRBJ2-6, with TRBD1 as a possible D gene (6 bases). V was pared by 2 bases and J by 12 bases, with 26 bases between. The CDR3 contains 18 residues. Germline values: CDR1 KGHSH, CDR2 LQKENI. Here the CDR3 DNA reads TGTGCCAGCTCACCAAATCAGGGGCGCCGGATGGAAAACGGCGTCCTGACTTTC. Protein product: CASSPNQGRRMENGVLTF.

There are many counts of this clonotype. This sequence joins TRBV29-1 and TRBJ2-7; the D gene is possibly TRBD1 (6 bases). The CDR3 runs 15 residues. Germline V gene data show CDR1 as SQVTM and CDR2 as ANQGSEA. Trimming took 5 bases from V and 0 from J, leaving 17 bases between them. CDR3 loop: CSVTGLARGSYEQYF. CDR3 in DNA: TGCAGCGTTACCGGTCTAGCCAGGGGCTCCTACGAGCAGTACTTC.

By share of the sample, this clonotype is medium-sized. The chain has TRBV4-2 and TRBJ2-7; D remains ambiguous. The germline V gene has CDR1 LGHNA and CDR2 YNFKEQ. Trimming left V 2 bases short and J 0 bases short, with 5 bases between. The CDR3 spans 13 residues. The CDR3 nucleotides are TGTGCCAGCAGCCAACCCGGCTCCTACGAGCAGTACTTC. Its protein product is CASSQPGSYEQYF.

This clonotype was observed a handful of times. This chain's CDR3 is CASSLHERGYNEQFF. The CDR3 DNA reads as TGTGCCAGCAGCTTACACGAGCGGGGCTACAATGAGCAGTTCTTC. The chain combines TRBV7-3 with TRBJ2-1, with 7 bases that match TRBD2. Germline assignment: CDR1 SGHTA and CDR2 FQGTGA. The J segment lost 3 bases and the V segment lost 2 bases, leaving 4 bases of the junction unmatched. This CDR3 has 15 amino acids.

This chain uses TRBV13 with TRBJ2-7; 13 bases map to TRBD2. The CDR3 is 15 residues long. Germline V gene lookup returns CDR1 PRHDT and CDR2 FYEKMQ (reference sequence). Germline trimming cut 5 bases from V and 9 bases from J; bases unmatched to any gene: 10. CDR3 sequence: CASSTRTSGRIGQYF. The DNA for the CDR3 is TGTGCCAGCAGCACCAGGACTAGCGGGAGAATTGGGCAGTACTTC.

This chain joins TRBV19 and TRBJ1-5; tentatively, D is TRBD1 (6 bases). The germline gives CDR1 LNHDA, CDR2 SQIVND (reference sequence). This CDR3 comprises 13 residues. The germline V and J ends were trimmed by 8 bases and 4 bases, with 12 bases remaining between them. DNA of the CDR3: TGTGCCAGTGGGAAGCAGGGGAATCAGCCCCAGCATTTT. It specifies CASGKQGNQPQHF.

The chain carries TRBV6-5 and TRBJ1-1; 8 nucleotides align to TRBD1. Unmatched junction bases numbered 5, after V lost 2 bases and J lost 3 bases. The CDR3 is 15 amino acids. The germline CDR1 and CDR2 sequences are MNHEY and SVGAGI. CDR3 sequence: CASSYARQGYTEAFF. The CDR3 nucleotides are TGTGCCAGCAGTTACGCCCGACAGGGGTACACTGAAGCTTTCTTT.